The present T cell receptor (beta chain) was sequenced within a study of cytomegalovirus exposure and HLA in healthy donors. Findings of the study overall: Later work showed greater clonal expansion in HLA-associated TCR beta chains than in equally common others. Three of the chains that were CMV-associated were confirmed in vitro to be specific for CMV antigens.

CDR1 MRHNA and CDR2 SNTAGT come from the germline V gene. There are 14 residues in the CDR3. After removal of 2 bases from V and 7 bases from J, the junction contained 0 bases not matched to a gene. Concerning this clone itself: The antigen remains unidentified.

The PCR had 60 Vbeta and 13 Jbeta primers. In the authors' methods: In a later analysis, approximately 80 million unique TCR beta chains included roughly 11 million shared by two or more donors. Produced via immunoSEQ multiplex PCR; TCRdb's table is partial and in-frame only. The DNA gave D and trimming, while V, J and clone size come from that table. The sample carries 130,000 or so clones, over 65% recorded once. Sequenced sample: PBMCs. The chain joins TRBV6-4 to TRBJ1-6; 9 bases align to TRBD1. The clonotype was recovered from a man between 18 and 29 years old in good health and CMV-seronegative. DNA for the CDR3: TGTGCCAGCAGTGACGGACAGGGGAATTCACCCCTCCACTTT. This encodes CASSDGQGNSPLHF.